These 9 T cell receptor beta chains were sequenced from one sample in a study of cytomegalovirus exposure and HLA in healthy donors (dated by TCRdb to the late 2010s). Libraries came from the immunoSEQ multiplex PCR assay. For the multiplex PCR, a mixture combining 60 forward primers for TCR Vbeta segments and 13 reverse primers for TCR Jbeta segments was used. The immuneACCESS repertoire file appears here via TCRdb, limited to in-frame rearrangements. These files lack a portion of the clones; in checked studies, under half of the deficit traces to unresolved V genes, and the cause of the others is not known. For this sample the table gives about 130,000 clones, of which around 73% were detected only once. Over 4% of the sample rests with the top ten. Input material: PBMCs. The receptors originated from a man aged 60 to 75 in good health and CMV-seropositive.

The gene calls are TRBV5-1 and TRBJ1-4, with D tentatively TRBD1 (5 bases). CDR1 SGHRS and CDR2 YFSETQ come from the germline V gene. The CDR3 runs 15 residues. Trimming took off 3 bases at V and 6 bases at J, with 15 bases between the two ends. For the CDR3, the DNA is TGCGCCAGCAGCTCGGGCCGGGGGACGGATGAAAAACTGTTTTTT. This gives the protein CASSSGRGTDEKLFF.

This clone was recorded only once. This chain joins TRBV7-2 and TRBJ2-4; 16 bases match TRBD2. CDR3 length: 13 amino acids. Germline assignment: CDR1 SGHTA and CDR2 FQGNSA. V shed 4 bases and J 13 bases; nucleotides not matched to a gene: 1. The CDR3 sequence: CASSSGLAGGQYF. CDR3 nucleotide sequence: TGTGCCAGCAGCTCGGGACTAGCGGGGGGGCAGTACTTC.

The genes are TRBV9 and TRBJ2-7; 9 bases line up with TRBD1. Per the germline V gene, CDR1 is SGDLS and CDR2 is YYNGEE. The CDR3 loop spans 14 amino acids. The trim removed 2 bases at V and 4 bases at J, leaving 4 bases unmatched. CDR3 in DNA: TGTGCCAGCAGCGTCACAGGGGGCTGGTACGAGCAGTACTTC. Translated: CASSVTGGWYEQYF.

This clone was detected ten times or more. This chain joins TRBV4-1 and TRBJ2-7, with 7 bases fitting TRBD2. Germline CDR1 MGHRA, CDR2 YSYEKL. CDR3 size: 16 residues. Trimming removed 4 bases from V and 2 bases from J; junction bases left unmatched: 11. CDR3 loop: CASSLSPTSLAYEQYF. CDR3 coding DNA: TGCGCCAGCAGCCTTAGCCCGACTAGCTTAGCCTACGAGCAGTACTTC.

This clone was counted at least ten times. This sample includes further DNA sequences coding for the same CDR3. This chain uses TRBV9 with TRBJ1-1; no definite D call. Germline V gene sequence: CDR1 SGDLS, CDR2 YYNGEE. The CDR3 runs to 13 residues. Trimming took off 2 bases at V and 1 base at J, with 6 bases between the two ends. In nucleotides, the CDR3 is TGTGCCAGCAGCGTTGCGAGGAACACTGAAGCTTTCTTT. It is translated as CASSVARNTEAFF.

V usage is TRBV6-5 and J usage is TRBJ2-5; 9 nucleotides match TRBD2. The CDR3 is made up of 14 amino acids. The J segment lost 3 bases and the V segment lost 8 bases, leaving 7 bases of the junction unmatched. Germline CDR1 is MNHEY and CDR2 is SVGAGI. CDR3 in DNA: TGTGCCAGCCGAGATGCGGGGGGGGAAGAGACCCAGTACTTC. Protein: CASRDAGGEETQYF.

This clone has just a few counts. This chain connects TRBV7-3 to TRBJ1-5; 10 bases match TRBD1. Germline V gene data show CDR1 as SGHTA and CDR2 as FQGTGA. The CDR3 runs 18 residues. After removal of 2 bases from V and 5 bases from J, the junction contained 12 bases not matched to a gene. The CDR3 DNA follows: TGTGCCAGCAGCTTAGCGGGACAGGGGATTGTGATCGATCAGCCCCAGCATTTT. Encoded protein: CASSLAGQGIVIDQPQHF.

The genes are TRBV6-1 and TRBJ2-6; 11 nucleotides align to TRBD1. CDR3 length: 18 amino acids. J was trimmed by 0 bases and V by 2 bases; bases with no gene match: 3. From germline, CDR1 is MNHNS and CDR2 SASEGT. The CDR3 region is CASSERDRGDSGANVLTF. CDR3 DNA sequence: TGTGCCAGCAGTGAACGGGACAGGGGGGACTCTGGGGCCAACGTCCTGACTTTC.

DNA for the CDR3: TGCGCCAGCAGCCAGGGGGGCGCGAACACCGGGGAGCTGTTTTTT. Protein: CASSQGGANTGELFF. The chain uses TRBV5-1 and TRBJ2-2; D perhaps matches TRBD1 (7 bases). The length of the CDR3 is 15 residues. Germline CDR1 is SGHRS and CDR2 is YFSETQ. V lost 4 bases and J 0 bases, leaving 10 bases between the germline ends.